A selection of T cell receptor beta chains follows, all from one sample in a study of early T cells in non-severe SARS-CoV-2 infection. TCRdb re-called the 5' RACE reads through MiXCR, storing one row per CDR3 protein. This repertoire shows about 35,000 distinct CDR3 sequences, 3.5% to 5% found once; its top ten account for 5.5% to 6%. Material for sequencing was whole blood. The receptors here all came from an adult who was a healthcare worker with PCR-confirmed SARS-CoV-2 infection or an uninfected control (not recorded which). Each CDR3 is given with its conserved first and last residue. A D gene is named only where the DNA matches it firmly. Only part of the rows carry a size: once, few, many, or a class if the clone is expanded.

j_call clone_size v_call d_call cdr3_nt cdr3_aa
TRBJ1-4 many TRBV28 - TGTGCCAGCAGTTCCGCCCGTAGGGGCGATGAAAAACTGTTTTTT CASSSARRGDEKLFF
TRBJ1-4 many TRBV9 - TGTGCCAGCAGCGTAGGATGGGGCAGAGCAACTAATGAAAAACTGTTTTTT CASSVGWGRATNEKLFF
TRBJ2-3 many TRBV5-5 - TGTGCCAGCAGCCCCGGGATAGGAGGAGATACGCAGTATTTT CASSPGIGGDTQYF
TRBJ2-3 many TRBV4-1 TRBD2 TGCGCCAGCAGCCAAGCCGGGGGGACTAGCGAGGGTACGCAGTATTTT CASSQAGGTSEGTQYF
TRBJ2-2 many TRBV7-9 - TGTGCCAGCAGCTTGGCCGGGGAGCTGTTTTTT CASSLAGELFF
TRBJ1-6 many TRBV27 TRBD1 TGTGCCAGCAGTCCAGTACACAGGGGCGCGAATTCACCCCTCCACTTT CASSPVHRGANSPLHF
TRBJ2-3 - TRBV4-2 - TGTGCCAGCAGCCAAGTCATCGGCGGGGCAGATACGCAGTATTTT CASSQVIGGADTQYF
TRBJ2-1 few TRBV5-8 - TGTGCCAGCAGCTTGGTTGTGGGGAACGGTGAGCAGTTCTTC CASSLVVGNGEQFF
TRBJ1-2 many TRBV14 - TGTGCCAGCAGCCTCTACCGGGTTCCGGGAGGCTACACCTTC CASSLYRVPGGYTF
TRBJ2-1 many TRBV10-2 - TGCGCCAGCACCCCCGGAACGGGCCCGCGGCAAATTTGGATGAATTACAATGAGCAGTTCTTC CASTPGTGPRQIWMNYNEQFF
TRBJ2-7 many TRBV6-1 - TGTGCCAGCAGTGACCGGCGGGGCGGCAGGGACTACGAGCAGTACTTC CASSDRRGGRDYEQYF
TRBJ2-1 few TRBV6-6 - TGTGCCAGCAGTCTAAGCGGATCTAGTCCTCGCTCCTACAATGAGCAGTTCTTC CASSLSGSSPRSYNEQFF